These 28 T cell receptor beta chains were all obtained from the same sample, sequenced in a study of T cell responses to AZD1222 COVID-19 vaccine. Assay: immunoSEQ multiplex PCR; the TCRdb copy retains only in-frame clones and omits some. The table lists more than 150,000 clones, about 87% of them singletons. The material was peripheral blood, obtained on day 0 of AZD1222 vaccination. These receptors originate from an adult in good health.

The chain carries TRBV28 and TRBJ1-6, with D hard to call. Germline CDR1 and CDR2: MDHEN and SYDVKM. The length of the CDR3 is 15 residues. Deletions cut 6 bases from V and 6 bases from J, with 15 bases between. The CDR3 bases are TGTGCCAGCAGATTGCACGGATCTCCTAATTCACCCCTCCACTTT. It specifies CASRLHGSPNSPLHF.

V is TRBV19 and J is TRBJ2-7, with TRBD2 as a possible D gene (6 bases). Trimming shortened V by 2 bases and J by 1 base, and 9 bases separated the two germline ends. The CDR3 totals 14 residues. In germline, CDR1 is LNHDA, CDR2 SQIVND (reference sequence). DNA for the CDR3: TGTGCCAGTAGTATATCGGGAGTGTCCTACGAGCAGTACTTC. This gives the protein CASSISGVSYEQYF.

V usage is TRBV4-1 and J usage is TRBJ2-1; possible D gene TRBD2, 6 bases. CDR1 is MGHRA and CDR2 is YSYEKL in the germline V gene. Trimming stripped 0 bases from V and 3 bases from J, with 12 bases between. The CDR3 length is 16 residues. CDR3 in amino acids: CASSQDNQRVYNEQFF. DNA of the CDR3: TGCGCCAGCAGCCAAGATAACCAGCGGGTCTACAATGAGCAGTTCTTC.

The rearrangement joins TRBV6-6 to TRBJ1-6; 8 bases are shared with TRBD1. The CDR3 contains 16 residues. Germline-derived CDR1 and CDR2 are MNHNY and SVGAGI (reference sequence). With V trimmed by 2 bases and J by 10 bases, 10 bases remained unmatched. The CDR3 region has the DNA TGTGCCAGCAGTTACCCGGGGACAGGCCGATTATCACCCCTCCACTTT. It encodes CASSYPGTGRLSPLHF.

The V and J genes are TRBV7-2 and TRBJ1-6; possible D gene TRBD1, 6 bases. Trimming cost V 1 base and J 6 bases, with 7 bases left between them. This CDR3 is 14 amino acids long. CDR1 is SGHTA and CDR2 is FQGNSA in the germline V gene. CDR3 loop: CASSLDRVNSPLHF. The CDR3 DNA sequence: TGTGCCAGCAGCTTAGACAGGGTTAATTCACCCCTCCACTTT.

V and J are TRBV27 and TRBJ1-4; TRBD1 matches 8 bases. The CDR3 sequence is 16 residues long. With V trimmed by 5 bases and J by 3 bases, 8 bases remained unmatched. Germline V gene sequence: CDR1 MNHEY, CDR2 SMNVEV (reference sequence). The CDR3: CASSPQGARPNEKLFF. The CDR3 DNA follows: TGTGCCAGCAGTCCCCAGGGGGCGCGGCCTAATGAAAAACTGTTTTTT.

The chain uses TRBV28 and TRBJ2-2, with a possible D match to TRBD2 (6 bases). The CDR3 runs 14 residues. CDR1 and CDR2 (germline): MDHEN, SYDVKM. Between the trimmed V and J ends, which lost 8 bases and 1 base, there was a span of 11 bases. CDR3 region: CASAGTLNTGELFF. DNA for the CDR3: TGTGCCAGCGCCGGGACTTTGAACACCGGGGAGCTGTTTTTT.

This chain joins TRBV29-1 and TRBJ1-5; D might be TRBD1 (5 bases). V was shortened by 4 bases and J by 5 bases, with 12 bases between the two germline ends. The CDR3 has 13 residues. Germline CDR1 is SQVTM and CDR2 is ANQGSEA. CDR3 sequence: CSVVPGLHQPQHF. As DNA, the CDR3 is TGCAGCGTTGTCCCAGGGCTACATCAGCCCCAGCATTTT.

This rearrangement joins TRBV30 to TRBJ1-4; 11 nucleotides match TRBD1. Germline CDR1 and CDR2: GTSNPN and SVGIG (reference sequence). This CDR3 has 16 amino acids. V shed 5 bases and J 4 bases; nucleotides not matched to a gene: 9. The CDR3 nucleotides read TGTGCCTGGGGGACAGGGGGTATTTCTGGTAATGAAAAACTGTTTTTT. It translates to CAWGTGGISGNEKLFF.

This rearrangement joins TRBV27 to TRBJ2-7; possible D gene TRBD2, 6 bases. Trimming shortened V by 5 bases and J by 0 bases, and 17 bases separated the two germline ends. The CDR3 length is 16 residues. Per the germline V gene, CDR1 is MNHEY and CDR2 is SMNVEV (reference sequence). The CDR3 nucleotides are TGTGCCAGCAGTAGCCGAGGGCGGGGAAGCTCCTACGAGCAGTACTTC. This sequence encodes CASSSRGRGSSYEQYF.

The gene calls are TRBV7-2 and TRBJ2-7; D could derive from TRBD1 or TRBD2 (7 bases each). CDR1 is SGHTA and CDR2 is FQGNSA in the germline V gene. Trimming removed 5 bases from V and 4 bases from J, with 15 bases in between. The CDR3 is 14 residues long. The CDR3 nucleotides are TGTGCCAGCAGCCCGCACCAGGGGGGGTACGAGCAGTACTTC. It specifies CASSPHQGGYEQYF.

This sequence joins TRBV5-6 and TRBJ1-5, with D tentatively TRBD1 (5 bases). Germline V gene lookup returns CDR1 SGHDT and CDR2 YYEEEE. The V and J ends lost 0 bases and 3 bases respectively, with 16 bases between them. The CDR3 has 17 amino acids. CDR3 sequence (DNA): TGTGCCAGCAGCTTGGAGGGGCGCCGAGACTCCAATCAGCCCCAGCATTTT. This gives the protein CASSLEGRRDSNQPQHF.

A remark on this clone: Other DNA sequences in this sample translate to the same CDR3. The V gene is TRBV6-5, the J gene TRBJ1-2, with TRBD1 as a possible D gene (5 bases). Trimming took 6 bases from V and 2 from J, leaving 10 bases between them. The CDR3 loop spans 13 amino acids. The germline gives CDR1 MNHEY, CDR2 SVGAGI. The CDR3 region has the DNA TGTGCCAGCAGCCCCGGGGGAAACTATGGCTACACCTTC. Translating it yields CASSPGGNYGYTF.

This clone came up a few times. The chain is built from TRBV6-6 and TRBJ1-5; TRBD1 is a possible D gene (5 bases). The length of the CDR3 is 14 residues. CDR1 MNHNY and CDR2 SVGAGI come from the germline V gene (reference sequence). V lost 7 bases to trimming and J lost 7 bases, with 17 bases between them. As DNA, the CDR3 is TGTGCCAGCAATTTTCTCCAGGGCGACCAGCCCCAGCATTTT. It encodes CASNFLQGDQPQHF.

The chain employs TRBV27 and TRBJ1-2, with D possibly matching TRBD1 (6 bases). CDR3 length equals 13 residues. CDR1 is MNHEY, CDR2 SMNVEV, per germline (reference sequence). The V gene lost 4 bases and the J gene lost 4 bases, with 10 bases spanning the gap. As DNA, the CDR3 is TGTGCCAGCAGTTATGACAGGCTCTATGGCTACACCTTC. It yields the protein CASSYDRLYGYTF.

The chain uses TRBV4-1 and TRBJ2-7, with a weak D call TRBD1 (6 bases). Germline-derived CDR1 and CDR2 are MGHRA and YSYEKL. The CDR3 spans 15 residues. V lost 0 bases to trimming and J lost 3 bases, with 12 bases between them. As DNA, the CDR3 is TGCGCCAGCAGCCAAGAGGGGATACAGGGCTACGAGCAGTACTTC. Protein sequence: CASSQEGIQGYEQYF.

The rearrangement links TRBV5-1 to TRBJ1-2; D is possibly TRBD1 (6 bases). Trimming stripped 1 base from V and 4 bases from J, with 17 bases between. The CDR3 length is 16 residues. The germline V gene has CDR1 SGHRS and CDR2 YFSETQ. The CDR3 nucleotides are TGCGCCAGCAGCTTGAATGGGGGCGGGGGACTCTATGGCTACACCTTC. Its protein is CASSLNGGGGLYGYTF.

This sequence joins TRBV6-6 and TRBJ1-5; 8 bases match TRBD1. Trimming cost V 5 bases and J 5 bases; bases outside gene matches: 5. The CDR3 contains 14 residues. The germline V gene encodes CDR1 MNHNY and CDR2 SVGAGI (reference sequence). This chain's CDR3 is CASSDRGGDQPQHF. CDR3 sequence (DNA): TGTGCCAGCAGTGACAGGGGCGGGGATCAGCCCCAGCATTTT.

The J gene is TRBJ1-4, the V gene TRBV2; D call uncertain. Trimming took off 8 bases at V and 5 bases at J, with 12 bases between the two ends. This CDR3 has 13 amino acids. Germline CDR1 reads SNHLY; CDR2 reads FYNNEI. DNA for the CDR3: TGTGCCAGCGCCCGGGCCCCAAATGAAAAACTGTTTTTT. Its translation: CASARAPNEKLFF.

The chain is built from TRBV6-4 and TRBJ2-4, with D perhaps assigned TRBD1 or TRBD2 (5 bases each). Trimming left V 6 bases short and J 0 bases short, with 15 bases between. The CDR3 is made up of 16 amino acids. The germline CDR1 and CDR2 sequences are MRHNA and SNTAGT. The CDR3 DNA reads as TGTGCCAGCAGGGACGAGGGGCCCTCAGCCAAAAACATTCAGTACTTC. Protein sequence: CASRDEGPSAKNIQYF.

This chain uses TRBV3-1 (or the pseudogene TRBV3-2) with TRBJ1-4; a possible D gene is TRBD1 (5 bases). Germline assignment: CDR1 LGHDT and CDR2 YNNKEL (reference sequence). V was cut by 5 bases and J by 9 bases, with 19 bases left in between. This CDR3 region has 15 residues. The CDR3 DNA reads TGTGCCAGCAGCTCCGATAGGGACGGACTAAAAAAACTGTTTTTT. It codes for CASSSDRDGLKKLFF.

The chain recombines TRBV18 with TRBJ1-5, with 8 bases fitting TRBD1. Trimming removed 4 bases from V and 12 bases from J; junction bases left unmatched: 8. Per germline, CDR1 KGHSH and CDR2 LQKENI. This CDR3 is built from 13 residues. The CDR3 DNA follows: TGTGCCAGCTCACTCGAACTGGACAGGGACCAGCATTTT. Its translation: CASSLELDRDQHF.

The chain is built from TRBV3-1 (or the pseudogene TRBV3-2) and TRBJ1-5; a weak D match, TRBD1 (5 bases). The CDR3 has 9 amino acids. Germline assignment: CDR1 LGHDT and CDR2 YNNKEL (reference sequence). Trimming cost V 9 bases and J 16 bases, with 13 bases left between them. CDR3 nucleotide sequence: TGTGCCAGTTCTCCGGGGACTCATTTT. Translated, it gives CASSPGTHF.

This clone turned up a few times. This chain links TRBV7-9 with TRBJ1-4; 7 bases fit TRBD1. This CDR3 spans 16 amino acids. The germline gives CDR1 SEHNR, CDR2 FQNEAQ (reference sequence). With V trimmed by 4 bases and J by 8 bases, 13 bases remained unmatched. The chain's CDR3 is CASSSGGDVRGEKLFF. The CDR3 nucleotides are TGTGCCAGCAGCTCAGGGGGGGACGTAAGAGGCGAAAAACTGTTTTTT.

CDR3 in amino acids: CASSYSRGSNYGYTF. The CDR3 DNA reads TGTGCCAGCAGTTACTCTAGGGGGTCCAACTATGGCTACACCTTC. This sequence joins TRBV6-6 and TRBJ1-2, with TRBD1 as a possible D gene (6 bases). Germline CDR1 reads MNHNY; CDR2 reads SVGAGI (reference sequence). This CDR3 has 15 residues. Deletions cut 0 bases from V and 2 bases from J, with 10 bases between.

In nucleotides, the CDR3 is TGTGCCAACTCCACGGGACAGGAGTTCTTC. Translated: CANSTGQEFF. J is TRBJ2-1 and V is TRBV11-3, with 8 bases fitting TRBD1. The V and J ends lost 10 bases and 14 bases, in that order; junction bases with no gene match: 7. CDR1 SGHNT and CDR2 YENEEA come from the germline V gene. The CDR3 loop spans 10 amino acids.

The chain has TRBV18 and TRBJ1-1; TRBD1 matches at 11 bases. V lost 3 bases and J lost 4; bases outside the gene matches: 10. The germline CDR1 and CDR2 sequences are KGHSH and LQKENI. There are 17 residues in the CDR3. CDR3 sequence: CASSPKGQGELGTEAFF. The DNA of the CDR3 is TGTGCCAGCTCACCGAAGGGACAGGGGGAACTTGGCACTGAAGCTTTCTTT.

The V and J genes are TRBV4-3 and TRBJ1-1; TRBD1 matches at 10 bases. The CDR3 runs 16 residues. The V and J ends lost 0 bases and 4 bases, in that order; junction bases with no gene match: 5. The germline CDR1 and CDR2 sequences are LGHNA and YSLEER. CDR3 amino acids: CASSQDLGTGATEAFF. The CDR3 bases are TGCGCCAGCAGCCAAGATTTGGGGACAGGGGCCACTGAAGCTTTCTTT.